This TCR beta chain was sequenced in a study of Ad26.COV2.S vaccination and SARS-CoV-2 variants. Study-wide results and caveats: Breadth and depth estimates from TCRs may understate total T cell responses.

Germline V gives CDR1 SNHLY, CDR2 FYNNEI. V shed 7 bases and J shed 4 bases, with 14 bases lying between them. The CDR3 is made up of 13 amino acids. Treatment here: 15 to 20 received Ad26.COV2.S at low or high dose, single or two shots; roughly five received placebo; per-sample allocation not given. Sampling was done on day 63 after the first vaccine or placebo injection. What was given as vaccine was an Ad26 vector encoding Wuhan-strain SARS-CoV-2 spike. Using immunoSEQ multiplex PCR, the repertoire was profiled, and TCRdb retains in-frame clones only, with some absent. The sample consists of hundreds of thousands of clones, 80% to 95% of them appearing once. Turning to this clone: Its cognate antigen is unknown.

This clonotype originated in a person between 18 and 60 years old who received the Ad26.COV2.S COVID-19 vaccine or a placebo. J is TRBJ2-7 and V is TRBV2; D remains ambiguous. Sequencing used peripheral blood, obtained in a trial of Ad26.COV2.S vaccine versus placebo. CDR3 DNA sequence: TGTGCCAGCAAGCCGTCGTTATATTACGAGCAGTACTTC. Its translation is CASKPSLYYEQYF.